This TCR beta chain was documented in a study of T cell responses to AZD1222 COVID-19 vaccine. This clone was observed once. The CDR3 runs to 10 residues. Trimming cost V 3 bases and J 8 bases, with 4 bases left between them. The germline gives CDR1 SEHNR, CDR2 FQNEAQ (reference sequence). TCRdb keeps only in-frame clones here, not all; method: immunoSEQ multiplex PCR. The data show some 110,000 clones, roughly 89% seen once. The clonotype originates from an adult who received the AZD1222 COVID-19 vaccine. The chain combines TRBV7-9 with TRBJ1-2, with unresolved D. Sample: peripheral blood, taken 28 days after the second AZD1222 dose. The CDR3 here is CASSFRGYTF. In DNA, the CDR3 is TGTGCCAGCAGCTTCCGGGGCTACACCTTC. Looking up the rest from reference TRBV7-9 and TRBJ1-2 gives the full variable domain: DTGVSQNPRHKITKRGQNVTFRCDPISEHNRLYWYRQTLGQGPEFLTYFQNEAQLEKSRLLSDRFSAERPKGSFSTLEIQRTEQGDSAMYLCASSFRGYTFGSGTRLTVV.